This T cell receptor beta chain was retrieved from a study of blood T cells in healthy people across ages. For this clonotype: Its antigen is as yet unknown.

Alongside a J-beta primer mix, a sample-barcoded 5' primer served in a second PCR lasting roughly 6 to 12 cycles. TCRdb reanalysed the 5' RACE reads using MiXCR and keeps one entry per CDR3 protein. The sample lists around 800,000 distinct CDR3 sequences, about a quarter occurring once. Study-wide findings and caveats: The donors' CMV status was not determined, possibly confounding changes in expanded clonotypes. Per million T cells, TCR beta diversity dropped roughly linearly as age increased.

Germline CDR1 is MNHEY and CDR2 is SVGAGI. V lost 8 bases to trimming and J lost 0 bases, with 10 bases between them. The CDR3 runs 13 residues. This same sample was also part of a study on T cells of mothers and their children.

Sequencing was carried out using blood. The origin of this receptor is a boy aged 5-17 years in good health. This chain connects TRBV6-5 to TRBJ1-1, with D unclear. The CDR3 nucleotides are TGTGCCAGCGCCCGGGCTATGAACACTGAAGCTTTCTTT. Protein sequence: CASARAMNTEAFF.